This T cell receptor beta chain appears in the sequencing data of a study of T cell responses to AZD1222 COVID-19 vaccine. This clone was picked up a small number of times. Its antigen is still unknown. Produced via immunoSEQ multiplex PCR; TCRdb's table is partial and in-frame only. The sample contains more than 100,000 clones, 75% to 90% of which appear only once. The germline V gene has CDR1 SGHNT and CDR2 YYREEE (reference sequence). The CDR3 has 15 residues. J gave up 4 bases and V 0 bases, and 3 bases lay outside the gene matches. Whole-study results and caveats: Repertoire sampling occurred only after the peak T cell response. Clonal diversity may have been underestimated in mostly white British donors. At baseline, seropositivity was found in only 6 or 7 AZD1222 recipients.

The chain recombines TRBV5-4 with TRBJ2-7; TRBD2 matches 11 bases. This TCR was sampled from an adult in good health. The input for sequencing was peripheral blood, taken on day 0 of AZD1222 vaccination. CDR3 amino acids: CASSLGLAGLYEQYF. CDR3 DNA sequence: TGTGCCAGCAGCTTGGGACTAGCGGGGCTATACGAGCAGTACTTC.